This T cell receptor (beta chain) originates from a study of cytomegalovirus exposure and HLA in healthy donors. Whole-study results and caveats: Reported findings show TCR beta sequences accurately forecast HLA-A and HLA-B alleles in most subjects.

Both 60 Vbeta primers and 13 Jbeta primers went into the PCR. The table came from immunoSEQ multiplex PCR; TCRdb's copy has only in-frame clones and leaves some out. The data show around 100,000 clones, 55% to 80% seen once. Trimming shortened V by 4 bases and J by 7 bases, and 15 bases separated the two germline ends. This CDR3 is 14 amino acids long. Per the germline V gene, CDR1 is SGDLS and CDR2 is YYNGEE. Details on this clone: Its specificity is not known.

Although they were nominally healthy when sampled, donors likely had unrecorded immune exposures. This sequence joins TRBV9 and TRBJ1-3; D unresolved. Material: PBMCs. This TCR was recovered from a woman under 40 in good health and CMV-seronegative. The CDR3: CASSRTGEWNTIYF. The CDR3 nucleotides are TGTGCCAGCAGCCGGACCGGGGAATGGAACACCATATATTTT.